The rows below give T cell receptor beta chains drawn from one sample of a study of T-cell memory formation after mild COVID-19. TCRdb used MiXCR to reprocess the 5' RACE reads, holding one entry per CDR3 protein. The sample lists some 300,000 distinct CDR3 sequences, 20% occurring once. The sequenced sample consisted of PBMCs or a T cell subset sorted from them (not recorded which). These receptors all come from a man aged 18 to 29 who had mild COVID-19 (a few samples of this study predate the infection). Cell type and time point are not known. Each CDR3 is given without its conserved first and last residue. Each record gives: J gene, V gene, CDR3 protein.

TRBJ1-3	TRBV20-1	SAPERTSGNTIY
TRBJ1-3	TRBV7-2	ASSPGQGFGNTIY
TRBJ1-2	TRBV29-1	SVEQGMYNYGYT
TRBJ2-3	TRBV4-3	ASSQNSGVFRTQY
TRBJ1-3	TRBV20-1	SARGFTGNTIY
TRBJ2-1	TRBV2	ASSGTGGAGGNEQF
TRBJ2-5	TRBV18	ASSPSSSGGPAGSQY
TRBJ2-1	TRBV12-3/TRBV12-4	ASSIPGLAGNEQF
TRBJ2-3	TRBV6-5	ASSYSPSGVADTQY
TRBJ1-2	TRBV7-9	ASSLAGSVYGYT
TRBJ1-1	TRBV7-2	ASSSQYLLNTEAF
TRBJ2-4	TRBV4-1	ASSQALGTDIQY
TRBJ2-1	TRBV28	ASSLMREQF
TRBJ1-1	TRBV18	ASSPGQGSNTEAF
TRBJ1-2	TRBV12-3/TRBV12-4	ASSTSGEGYT
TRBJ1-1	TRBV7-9	ASSSRQGHTEAF
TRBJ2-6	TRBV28	ATSGGPSGANVLT
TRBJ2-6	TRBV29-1	SVARSSGANVLT
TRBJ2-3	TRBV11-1	ASSMGTSGDTDTQY
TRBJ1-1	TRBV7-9	ASSLSGNTEAF
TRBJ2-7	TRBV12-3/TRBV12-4	ASRRASDSYEQY
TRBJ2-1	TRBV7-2	ASSAGRIHNEQF
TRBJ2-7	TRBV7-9	ASSPSGGLTAYEQY
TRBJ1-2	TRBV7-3	ASSRKGGLAYGYT
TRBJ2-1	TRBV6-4	ASSDGSGSYNEQF
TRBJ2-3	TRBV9	ASSLDRNTDTQY
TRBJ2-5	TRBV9	ASSFSGIQQETQY